This T cell receptor beta chain was recovered during a study of blood T cells in healthy people across ages. The study's findings and limits: Higher diversity, along with more naive CD4+ cells, distinguished long-lived donors from aged donors.

The second PCR ran roughly 6 to 11 cycles with a sample-barcoded 5' primer and J-beta primers. TCRdb processed the 5' RACE reads anew with MiXCR; each CDR3 protein has one entry. Found here are some 1.7 million distinct CDR3 sequences, 28% of them singletons; the top ten hold less than 9.5%. There are a few counts of this clonotype. Its cognate antigen is unknown. Germline loops: CDR1 SGHRS, CDR2 YFSETQ. The length of the CDR3 is 18 residues. V trimming: 6 bases; J trimming: 3 bases; junction bases outside the gene matches: 19. This sequence originates from a woman aged 25-40 years in good health. The sequenced sample was blood. J is TRBJ2-3 and V is TRBV5-1; 7 bases match TRBD1. The CDR3 reads CASTPLGGIPAGTDTQYF. In DNA, the CDR3 is TGCGCCAGCACTCCGCTAGGGGGCATCCCCGCAGGGACAGATACGCAGTATTTT.